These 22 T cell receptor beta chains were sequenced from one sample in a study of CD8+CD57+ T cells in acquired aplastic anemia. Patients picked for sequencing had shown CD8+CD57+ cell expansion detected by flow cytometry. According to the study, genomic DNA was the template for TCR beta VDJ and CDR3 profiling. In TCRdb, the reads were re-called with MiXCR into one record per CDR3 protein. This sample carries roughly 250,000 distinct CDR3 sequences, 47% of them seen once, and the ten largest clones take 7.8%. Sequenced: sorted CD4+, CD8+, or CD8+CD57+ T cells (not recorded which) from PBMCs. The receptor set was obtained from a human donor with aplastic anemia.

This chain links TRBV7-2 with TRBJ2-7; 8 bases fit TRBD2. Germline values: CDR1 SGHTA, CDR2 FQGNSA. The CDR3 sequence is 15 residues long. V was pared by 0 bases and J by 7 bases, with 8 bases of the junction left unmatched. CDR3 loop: CASSLALVAGKEQYF. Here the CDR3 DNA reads TGTGCCAGCAGCTTAGCGCTGGTAGCGGGGAAAGAGCAGTACTTC.

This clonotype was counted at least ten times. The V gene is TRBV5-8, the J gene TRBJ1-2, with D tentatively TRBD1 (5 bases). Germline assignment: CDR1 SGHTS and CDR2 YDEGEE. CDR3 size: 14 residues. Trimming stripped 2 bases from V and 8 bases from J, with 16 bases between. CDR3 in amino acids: CASSLTGTRWGYTF. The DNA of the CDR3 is TGTGCCAGCAGCTTAACCGGGACCCGCTGGGGCTACACCTTC. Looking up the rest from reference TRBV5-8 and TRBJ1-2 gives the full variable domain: EAGVTQSPTHLIKTRGQQATLRCSPISGHTSVYWYQQALGLGLQFLLWYDEGEERNRGNFPPRFSGRQFPNYSSELNVNALELEDSALYLCASSLTGTRWGYTFGSGTRLTVV.

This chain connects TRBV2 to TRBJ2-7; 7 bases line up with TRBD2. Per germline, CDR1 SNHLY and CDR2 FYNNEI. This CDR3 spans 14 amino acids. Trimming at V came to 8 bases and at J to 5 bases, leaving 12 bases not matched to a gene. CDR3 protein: CASVPELAFDEQYF. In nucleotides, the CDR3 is TGTGCCAGCGTACCGGAACTAGCGTTCGACGAGCAGTACTTC.

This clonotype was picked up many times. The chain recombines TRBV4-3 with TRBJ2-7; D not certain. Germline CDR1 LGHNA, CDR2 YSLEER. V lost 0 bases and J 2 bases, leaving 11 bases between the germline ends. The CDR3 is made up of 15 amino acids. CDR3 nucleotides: TGCGCCAGCAGCCAAGAGGTCCAGGTAACCTACGAGCAGTACTTC. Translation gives CASSQEVQVTYEQYF.

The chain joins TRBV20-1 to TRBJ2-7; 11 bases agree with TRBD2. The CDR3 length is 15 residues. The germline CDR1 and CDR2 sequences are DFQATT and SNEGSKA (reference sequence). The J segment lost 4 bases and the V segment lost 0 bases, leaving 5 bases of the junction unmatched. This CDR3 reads CSARDPASGRYEQYF. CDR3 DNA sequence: TGCAGTGCTAGAGATCCTGCTAGCGGGAGGTACGAGCAGTACTTC.

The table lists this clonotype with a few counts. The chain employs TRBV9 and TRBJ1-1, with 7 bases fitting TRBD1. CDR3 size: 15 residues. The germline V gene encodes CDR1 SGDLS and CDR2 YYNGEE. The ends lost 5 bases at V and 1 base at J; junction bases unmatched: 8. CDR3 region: CASRKTGQENTEAFF. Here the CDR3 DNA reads TGTGCCAGCAGAAAAACCGGACAGGAGAACACTGAAGCTTTCTTT. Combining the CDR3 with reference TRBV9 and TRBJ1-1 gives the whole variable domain DSGVTQTPKHLITATGQRVTLRCSPRSGDLSVYWYQQSLDQGLQFLIQYYNGEERAKGNILERFSAQQFPDLHSELNLSSLELGDSALYFCASRKTGQENTEAFFGQGTRLTVV.

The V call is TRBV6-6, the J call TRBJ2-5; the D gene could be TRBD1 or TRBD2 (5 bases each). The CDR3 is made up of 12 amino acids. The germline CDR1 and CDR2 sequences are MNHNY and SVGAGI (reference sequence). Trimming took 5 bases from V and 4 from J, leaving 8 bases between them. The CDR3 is CASSEGTETQYF. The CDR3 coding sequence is TGTGCCAGCAGTGAGGGGACAGAGACCCAGTACTTC.

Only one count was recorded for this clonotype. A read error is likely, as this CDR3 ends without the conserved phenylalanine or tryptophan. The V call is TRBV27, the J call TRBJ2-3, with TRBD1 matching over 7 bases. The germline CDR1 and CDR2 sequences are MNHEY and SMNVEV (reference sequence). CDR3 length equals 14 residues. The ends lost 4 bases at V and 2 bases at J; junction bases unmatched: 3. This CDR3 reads CASSSDRLTDTQYL. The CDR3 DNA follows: TGTGCCAGCAGTTCGGACAGGCTCACAGATACGCAGTATCTT.

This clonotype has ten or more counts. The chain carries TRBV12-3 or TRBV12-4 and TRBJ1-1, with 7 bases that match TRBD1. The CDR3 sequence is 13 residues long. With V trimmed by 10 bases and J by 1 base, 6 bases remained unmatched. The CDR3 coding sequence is TGTGCCACCACAGGGACAGCGAACACTGAAGCTTTCTTT. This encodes CATTGTANTEAFF.

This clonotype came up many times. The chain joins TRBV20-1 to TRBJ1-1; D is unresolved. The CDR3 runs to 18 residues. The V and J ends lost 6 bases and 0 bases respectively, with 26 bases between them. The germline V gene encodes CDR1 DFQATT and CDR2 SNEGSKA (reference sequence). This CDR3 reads CSAGSPEETESMNTEAFF. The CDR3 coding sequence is TGCAGTGCCGGGTCCCCAGAAGAAACAGAATCGATGAACACTGAAGCTTTCTTT.

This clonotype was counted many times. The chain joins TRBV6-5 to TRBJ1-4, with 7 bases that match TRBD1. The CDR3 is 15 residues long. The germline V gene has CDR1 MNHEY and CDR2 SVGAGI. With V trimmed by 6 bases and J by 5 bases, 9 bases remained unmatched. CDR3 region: CASRVVGTENEKLFF. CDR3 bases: TGTGCCAGCAGGGTCGTCGGGACAGAAAATGAAAAACTGTTTTTT.

The CDR3 protein is CASSTGQGAYGYTF. Written as DNA, the CDR3 is TGTGCCAGTAGTACAGGACAGGGGGCATATGGCTACACCTTC. This chain connects TRBV19 to TRBJ1-2; the match to TRBD1 covers 11 bases. The CDR3 is 14 amino acids. CDR1 and CDR2 from the germline V gene are LNHDA and SQIVND (reference sequence). Trimming removed 4 bases from V and 5 bases from J; junction bases left unmatched: 3.

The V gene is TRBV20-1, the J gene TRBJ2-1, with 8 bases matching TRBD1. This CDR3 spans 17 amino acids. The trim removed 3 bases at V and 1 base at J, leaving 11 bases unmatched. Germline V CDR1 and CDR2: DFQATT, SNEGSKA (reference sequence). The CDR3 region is CSASPWGNRGSYNEQFF. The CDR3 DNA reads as TGCAGTGCTAGTCCATGGGGGAACAGGGGGTCCTACAATGAGCAGTTCTTC.

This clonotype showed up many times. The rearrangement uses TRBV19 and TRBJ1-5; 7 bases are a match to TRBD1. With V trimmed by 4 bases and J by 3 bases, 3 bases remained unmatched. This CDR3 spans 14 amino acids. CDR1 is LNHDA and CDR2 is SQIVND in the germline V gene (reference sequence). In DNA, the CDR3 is TGTGCCAGTAGTAAGGGACAGCTCAATCAGCCCCAGCATTTT. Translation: CASSKGQLNQPQHF. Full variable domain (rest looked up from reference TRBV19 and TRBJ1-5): DGGITQSPKYLFRKEGQNVTLSCEQNLNHDAMYWYRQDPGQGLRLIYYSQIVNDFQKGDIAEGYSVSREKKESFPLTVTSAQKNPTAFYLCASSKGQLNQPQHFGDGTRLSIL.

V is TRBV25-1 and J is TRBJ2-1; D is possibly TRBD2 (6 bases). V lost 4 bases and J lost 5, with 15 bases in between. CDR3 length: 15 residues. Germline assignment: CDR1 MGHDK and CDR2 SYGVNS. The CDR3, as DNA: TGTGCCAGCAGTGGCCGGACTATCAACAACAATGAGCAGTTCTTC. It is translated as CASSGRTINNNEQFF.

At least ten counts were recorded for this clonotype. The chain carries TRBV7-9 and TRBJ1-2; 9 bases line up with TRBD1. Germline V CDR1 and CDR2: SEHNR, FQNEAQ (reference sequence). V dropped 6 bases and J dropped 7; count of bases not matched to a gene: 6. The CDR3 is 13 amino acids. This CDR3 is CASSPGQGIGYTF. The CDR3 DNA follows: TGTGCCAGCAGTCCGGGACAGGGTATTGGCTACACCTTC.

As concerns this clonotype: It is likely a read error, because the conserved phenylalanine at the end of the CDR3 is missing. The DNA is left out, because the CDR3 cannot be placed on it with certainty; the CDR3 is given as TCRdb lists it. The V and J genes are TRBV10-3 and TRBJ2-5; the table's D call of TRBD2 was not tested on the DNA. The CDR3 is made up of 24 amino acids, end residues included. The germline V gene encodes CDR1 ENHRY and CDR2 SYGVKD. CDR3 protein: CAISWTSGLQQRNEQFFGPGTQYL.

CDR3 in DNA: TGCGCCAGCAGCCAGTACGCCAGACCCGGGGGCGGCTACACCTTC. It codes for CASSQYARPGGGYTF. The chain is built from TRBV4-1 and TRBJ1-2; tentative D call: TRBD1 (6 bases). The ends were cut back, 3 bases at V and 8 bases at J, with 19 bases in the middle. The CDR3 consists of 15 residues. Per the germline V gene, CDR1 is MGHRA and CDR2 is YSYEKL.

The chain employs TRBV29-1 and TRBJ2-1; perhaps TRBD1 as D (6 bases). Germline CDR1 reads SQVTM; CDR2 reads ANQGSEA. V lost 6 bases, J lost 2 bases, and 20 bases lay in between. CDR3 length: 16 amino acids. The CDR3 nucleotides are TGCAGCGTGGGTGGGGGCAGGGGCGAAACCTACAATGAGCAGTTCTTC. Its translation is CSVGGGRGETYNEQFF.

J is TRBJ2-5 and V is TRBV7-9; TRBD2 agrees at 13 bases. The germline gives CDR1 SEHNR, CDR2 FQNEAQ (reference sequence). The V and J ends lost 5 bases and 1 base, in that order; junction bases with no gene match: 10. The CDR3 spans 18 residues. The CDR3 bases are TGTGCCAGCAGCCTCAACTTAAGACTAGCGGGAGGCCAAGAGACCCAGTACTTC. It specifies CASSLNLRLAGGQETQYF.

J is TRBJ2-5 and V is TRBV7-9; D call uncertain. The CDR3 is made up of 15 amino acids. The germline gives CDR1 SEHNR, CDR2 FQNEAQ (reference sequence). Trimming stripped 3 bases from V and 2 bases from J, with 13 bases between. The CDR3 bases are TGTGCCAGCAGCTTTGGACGGGCAGAACAAGAGACCCAGTACTTC. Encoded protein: CASSFGRAEQETQYF.

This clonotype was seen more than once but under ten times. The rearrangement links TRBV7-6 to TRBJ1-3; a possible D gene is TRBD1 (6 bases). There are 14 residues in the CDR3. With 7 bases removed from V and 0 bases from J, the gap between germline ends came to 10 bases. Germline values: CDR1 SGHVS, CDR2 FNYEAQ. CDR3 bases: TGTGCCAGCACGCCCAGGGGCTCTGGAAACACCATATATTTT. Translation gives CASTPRGSGNTIYF. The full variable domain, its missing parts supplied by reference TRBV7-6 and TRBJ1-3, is GAGVSQSPRYKVTKRGQDVALRCDPISGHVSLYWYRQALGQGPEFLTYFNYEAQQDKSGLPNDRFSAERPEGSISTLTIQRTEQRDSAMYRCASTPRGSGNTIYFGEGSWLTVV.